This paragraph covers one TCR beta chain sequence. The target antigen is unknown. Other DNA sequences within the sample encode an identical CDR3. The germline CDR1 and CDR2 sequences are SGHKS and YYEKEE (reference sequence). Trimming removed 0 bases at V and 6 bases at J, with 15 bases between. CDR3 length equals 15 residues. The sample is drawn from a study of T cell responses to AZD1222 COVID-19 vaccine. TCRdb's copy holds only in-frame clones and misses some; the assay was immunoSEQ multiplex PCR. The data hold 68,000 or so clones, with 65% to 80% observed a single time. Study results and limitations: It was only six AZD1222 recipients who were seropositive at baseline. Donors, mostly white British, included more females; clonal diversity was possibly underestimated.

The rearrangement uses TRBV5-5 and TRBJ1-2; TRBD1 might be the D (6 bases). The clonotype was recovered from an adult in good health. The specimen comprised peripheral blood, sampled on day 0 of AZD1222 vaccination. The CDR3 reads CASSLEGGLFHGYTF. CDR3 nucleotide sequence: TGTGCCAGCAGCTTGGAAGGGGGGCTCTTCCATGGCTACACCTTC.